These T cell receptor beta chains were read from a single sample in a study of early T cells in non-severe SARS-CoV-2 infection. MiXCR, applied by TCRdb to the 5' RACE reads, yields one record per CDR3 protein. This sample has about 77,000 distinct CDR3 sequences, with about a sixth found just once. Sample: whole blood. Source of these receptors: an adult who was a healthcare worker with PCR-confirmed SARS-CoV-2 infection or an uninfected control (not recorded which). CDR3s include the opening cysteine and the closing phenylalanine or tryptophan. Fields, in order: J gene, D gene, clone size, V gene, CDR3 protein, CDR3 DNA. A D gene is named only where the DNA matches it firmly. Size values are once, few and many counts, or a class for expanded clones, and some rows have none.

J: TRBJ2-2
D: -
size: -
V: TRBV30
CDR3: CACLTKDYTGELFF
DNA: TGTGCCTGCCTGACCAAGGATTACACCGGGGAGCTGTTTTTT

J: TRBJ2-7
D: -
size: -
V: TRBV27
CDR3: CASSFAGKSEQYF
DNA: TGTGCCAGCAGTTTTGCGGGAAAGAGCGAGCAGTACTTC

J: TRBJ1-1
D: -
size: -
V: TRBV6-2/TRBV6-3
CDR3: CASSRTSAEAFF
DNA: TGTGCCAGCAGTCGAACATCGGCTGAAGCTTTCTTT

J: TRBJ1-1
D: -
size: once
V: TRBV9
CDR3: CASSVVSDNTEAFF
DNA: TGTGCCAGCAGCGTAGTTTCCGATAACACTGAAGCTTTCTTT

J: TRBJ2-1
D: -
size: few
V: TRBV25-1
CDR3: CASSESLGDSYNEQFF
DNA: TGTGCCAGCAGTGAATCCCTCGGGGACTCCTACAATGAGCAGTTCTTC

J: TRBJ2-7
D: TRBD2
size: -
V: TRBV12-5
CDR3: CASGPSGGPYEQYF
DNA: TGTGCTAGTGGTCCAAGCGGGGGTCCGTACGAGCAGTACTTC

J: TRBJ2-7
D: TRBD2
size: many
V: TRBV7-6
CDR3: CASSPVPSGGNEQYF
DNA: TGTGCCAGCAGCCCCGTACCTAGCGGGGGCAACGAGCAGTACTTC

J: TRBJ2-5
D: TRBD1
size: many
V: TRBV10-1
CDR3: CASSNDRDPQETQYF
DNA: TGCGCCAGCAGTAATGACAGGGACCCGCAAGAGACCCAGTACTTC

J: TRBJ2-5
D: -
size: -
V: TRBV5-5
CDR3: CASSLRRMGGETQYF
DNA: TGTGCCAGCAGCCTACGCCGGATGGGGGGAGAGACCCAGTACTTC

J: TRBJ1-5
D: -
size: many
V: TRBV12-3/TRBV12-4
CDR3: CASSWTGEGPQHF
DNA: TGTGCCAGCAGTTGGACGGGAGAGGGGCCCCAGCATTTT

J: TRBJ2-1
D: TRBD2
size: -
V: TRBV7-8
CDR3: CASSFYEPASGGAKEQFF
DNA: TGTGCCAGCAGCTTTTATGAGCCGGCTAGCGGGGGGGCTAAGGAGCAGTTCTTC

J: TRBJ1-1
D: -
size: -
V: TRBV10-2
CDR3: CATRGTYEKNTEAFF
DNA: TGCGCCACTAGAGGGACCTACGAAAAAAACACTGAAGCTTTCTTT

J: TRBJ2-1
D: TRBD2
size: -
V: TRBV27
CDR3: CASSPSGGGGEQFF
DNA: TGTGCCAGCAGCCCCTCAGGTGGGGGGGGTGAGCAGTTCTTC

J: TRBJ2-7
D: -
size: few
V: TRBV4-1
CDR3: CASSQEGGGSYEQYF
DNA: TGCGCCAGCAGCCAAGAAGGGGGAGGCAGCTACGAGCAGTACTTC

J: TRBJ2-7
D: -
size: -
V: TRBV5-4
CDR3: CASSLDGMYEQYF
DNA: TGTGCCAGCAGCTTGGATGGGATGTACGAGCAGTACTTC

J: TRBJ2-7
D: -
size: -
V: TRBV12-3/TRBV12-4
CDR3: CASTLRSGKLDEQYF
DNA: TGTGCCAGCACCCTTCGGTCGGGAAAGTTGGACGAGCAGTACTTC

J: TRBJ1-2
D: -
size: -
V: TRBV28
CDR3: CASSLPESYGYTF
DNA: TGTGCCAGCAGTTTACCCGAGAGCTATGGCTACACCTTC

J: TRBJ2-7
D: -
size: many
V: TRBV7-9
CDR3: CASSLGAGSYEQYF
DNA: TGTGCCAGCAGCTTAGGGGCGGGGAGCTACGAGCAGTACTTC

J: TRBJ2-2
D: TRBD1
size: few
V: TRBV12-3/TRBV12-4
CDR3: CASSPRQGRAGELFF
DNA: TGTGCCAGCAGTCCCCGACAGGGACGAGCCGGGGAGCTGTTTTTT

J: TRBJ2-2
D: TRBD1
size: -
V: TRBV19
CDR3: CASRKQGAHTGELFF
DNA: TGTGCCAGTAGGAAACAGGGGGCGCACACCGGGGAGCTGTTTTTT

J: TRBJ2-7
D: TRBD1
size: many
V: TRBV5-5
CDR3: CASSLQGMGSGQYF
DNA: TGTGCCAGCAGCTTACAGGGGATGGGAAGTGGGCAGTACTTC

J: TRBJ2-1
D: TRBD2
size: -
V: TRBV19
CDR3: CASTGLAGVNEQFF
DNA: TGTGCCAGTACCGGACTAGCGGGAGTCAATGAGCAGTTCTTC

J: TRBJ2-7
D: -
size: -
V: TRBV4-2
CDR3: CASSQDRRAAGAYEQYF
DNA: TGTGCCAGCAGCCAAGATAGGAGGGCAGCAGGGGCCTACGAGCAGTACTTC

J: TRBJ2-1
D: TRBD2
size: few
V: TRBV6-5
CDR3: CASSYSPPSGIYNEQFF
DNA: TGTGCCAGCAGTTACAGTCCGCCTAGCGGGATCTACAATGAGCAGTTCTTC

J: TRBJ2-7
D: TRBD1
size: few
V: TRBV12-3/TRBV12-4
CDR3: CASSSGGLKYEQYF
DNA: TGTGCCAGCAGTTCAGGGGGCTTAAAGTACGAGCAGTACTTC

J: TRBJ2-7
D: -
size: few
V: TRBV6-5
CDR3: CASSYSMGGANPDEQYF
DNA: TGTGCCAGCAGTTACTCGATGGGGGGGGCAAACCCGGACGAGCAGTACTTC

J: TRBJ1-5
D: -
size: few
V: TRBV20-1
CDR3: CSARPYNRDRNQPQHF
DNA: TGCAGTGCTAGGCCCTACAACAGGGACCGAAATCAGCCCCAGCATTTT

J: TRBJ2-7
D: -
size: many
V: TRBV20-1
CDR3: CSARGHTLSYEQYF
DNA: TGCAGTGCTAGAGGGCACACACTAAGCTACGAGCAGTACTTC

J: TRBJ2-5
D: -
size: once
V: TRBV7-3
CDR3: CASSPGSGETQYF
DNA: TGTGCCAGCAGTCCAGGGTCTGGAGAGACCCAGTACTTC

J: TRBJ2-7
D: -
size: -
V: TRBV12-3/TRBV12-4
CDR3: CASSSHGGEQYF
DNA: TGTGCCAGCAGCTCCCACGGCGGCGAGCAGTACTTC

J: TRBJ2-6
D: -
size: few
V: TRBV2
CDR3: CASSWAGANVLTF
DNA: TGTGCCAGCAGCTGGGCTGGGGCCAACGTCCTGACTTTC

J: TRBJ2-6
D: -
size: -
V: TRBV7-3
CDR3: CASSLPPTGANVLTF
DNA: TGTGCCAGCAGCTTACCCCCCACAGGGGCCAACGTCCTGACTTTC

J: TRBJ1-3
D: -
size: -
V: TRBV7-9
CDR3: CASSLESFSGNTIYF
DNA: TGTGCCAGCAGCTTGGAGAGTTTCTCTGGAAACACCATATATTTT

J: TRBJ1-4
D: -
size: -
V: TRBV6-6
CDR3: CASTRQEINEKLFF
DNA: TGTGCCAGCACCCGACAGGAGATTAATGAAAAACTGTTTTTT

J: TRBJ1-6
D: -
size: -
V: TRBV20-1
CDR3: CSARDSNNSPLHF
DNA: TGCAGTGCTAGAGATTCCAATAATTCACCCCTCCACTTT

J: TRBJ2-2
D: TRBD1
size: -
V: TRBV7-6
CDR3: CASSLVPQGAQVGELFF
DNA: TGTGCCAGCAGTTTGGTTCCACAGGGGGCGCAGGTCGGGGAGCTGTTTTTT

J: TRBJ1-2
D: -
size: few
V: TRBV19
CDR3: CASEKRGYGYTF
DNA: TGTGCCAGTGAAAAACGGGGATATGGCTACACCTTC

J: TRBJ1-2
D: TRBD1
size: few
V: TRBV4-1
CDR3: CASSQDPGDRGYYGYTF
DNA: TGCGCCAGCAGCCAAGATCCGGGAGACAGGGGATACTATGGCTACACCTTC

J: TRBJ2-2
D: -
size: -
V: TRBV10-2
CDR3: CASTTGRGELFF
DNA: TGCGCCAGCACTACAGGTAGGGGGGAGCTGTTTTTT

J: TRBJ2-1
D: TRBD2
size: -
V: TRBV20-1
CDR3: CSARAGASSYNEQFF
DNA: TGCAGTGCCAGAGCGGGAGCCTCCTCCTACAATGAGCAGTTCTTC

J: TRBJ1-3
D: -
size: -
V: TRBV29-1
CDR3: CSVDQVAGNTIYF
DNA: TGCAGCGTTGACCAGGTCGCTGGAAACACCATATATTTT

J: TRBJ2-2
D: -
size: few
V: TRBV21-1
CDR3: CASTYRSTGELFF
DNA: TGTGCCAGCACCTACAGGTCCACCGGGGAGCTGTTTTTT

J: TRBJ2-3
D: -
size: few
V: TRBV3-1
CDR3: CASSQFIATSTDTQYF
DNA: TGTGCCAGCAGCCAGTTCATAGCGACTAGCACAGATACGCAGTATTTT

J: TRBJ1-1
D: -
size: -
V: TRBV30
CDR3: CACLESGAEAFF
DNA: TGTGCCTGTCTCGAGTCCGGGGCTGAAGCTTTCTTT

J: TRBJ2-1
D: -
size: few
V: TRBV18
CDR3: CASSPPASSYNEQFF
DNA: TGTGCCAGCTCACCCCCGGCGAGCTCCTACAATGAGCAGTTCTTC

J: TRBJ2-7
D: TRBD2
size: few
V: TRBV7-9
CDR3: CASSRCAGGRACEQYF
DNA: TGTGCCAGCAGCCGGTGCGCGGGCGGGAGGGCCTGCGAGCAGTACTTC

J: TRBJ2-7
D: TRBD2
size: -
V: TRBV4-2
CDR3: CASSLASGAGSNSYEQYF
DNA: TGTGCCAGCAGCCTTGCTAGCGGGGCCGGCTCGAATTCCTACGAGCAGTACTTC

J: TRBJ2-5
D: -
size: few
V: TRBV11-2
CDR3: CASSSPRWGFQETQYF
DNA: TGTGCCAGCAGCTCCCCTAGGTGGGGTTTTCAAGAGACCCAGTACTTC

J: TRBJ2-2
D: -
size: -
V: TRBV28
CDR3: CATKGAEDTGELFF
DNA: TGTGCAACCAAGGGTGCCGAGGACACCGGGGAGCTGTTTTTT

J: TRBJ1-1
D: TRBD1
size: -
V: TRBV20-1
CDR3: CSPIHPWTGRTEAFF
DNA: TGCAGTCCGATACATCCTTGGACAGGTAGGACTGAAGCTTTCTTT

J: TRBJ2-1
D: -
size: -
V: TRBV4-1
CDR3: CASSQDGAQANEQFF
DNA: TGCGCCAGCAGCCAAGATGGGGCCCAAGCAAATGAGCAGTTCTTC

J: TRBJ2-1
D: TRBD1
size: many
V: TRBV7-9
CDR3: CASSFNRGRGGEQFF
DNA: TGTGCCAGCAGCTTTAACAGGGGGCGCGGAGGCGAGCAGTTCTTC